These 13 T cell receptor beta chains came from one sample sequenced in a study of OX40 agonist ivuxolimab in advanced cancers. Library creation used the immunoSEQ multiplex PCR assay. Sourced from immuneACCESS, this table was stored by TCRdb with only in-frame sequences that have V and J called. A share of the clones is absent; for the studies checked, an unresolved V gene accounts for under half, and the remainder has no known explanation. The sample profile shows about 43,000 clones; 80% of them were found once. Jointly, the top ten make up 4% to 5% of the sample. Sample: CD4+ or CD8+ T cells sorted from blood, taken in a trial of the OX40 agonist ivuxolimab. These receptors were taken from an adult with an advanced solid tumor such as melanoma, head and neck, liver or kidney cancer.

The CDR3 bases are TGTGCCAGCAGCCAAGATTTCGGGGGGTCCGGGGAGCTGTTTTTT. Translated, it gives CASSQDFGGSGELFF. V usage is TRBV14 and J usage is TRBJ2-2; 7 bases align to TRBD2. Germline V gives CDR1 SGHDN, CDR2 FVKESK. The CDR3 spans 15 residues. Trimming took 0 bases from V and 6 from J; bases not matched to a gene: 4.

V gene TRBV15 combines with J gene TRBJ1-5; D uncertain. In germline, CDR1 is LNHNV, CDR2 YYDKDF (reference sequence). The CDR3 has 15 amino acids. Trimming shortened V by 3 bases and J by 2 bases, and 11 bases separated the two germline ends. DNA of the CDR3: TGTGCCACCAGCAGGAGCTTGCTTGGCAATCAGCCCCAGCATTTT. Amino acids: CATSRSLLGNQPQHF.

The chain carries TRBV9 and TRBJ1-1; no clear D gene. The CDR3 extends over 17 amino acids. Germline assignment: CDR1 SGDLS and CDR2 YYNGEE. Trimming shortened V by 4 bases and J by 2 bases, and 21 bases separated the two germline ends. In nucleotides, the CDR3 is TGTGCCAGCAGCCAAGACATTCGCCCGCCTAAAAACACTGAAGCTTTCTTT. It codes for CASSQDIRPPKNTEAFF.

This chain links TRBV7-2 with TRBJ2-7; 7 bases map to TRBD1. J gave up 8 bases and V 2 bases, and 15 bases lay outside the gene matches. Germline V gene data show CDR1 as SGHTA and CDR2 as FQGNSA. The CDR3 sequence is 16 residues long. The CDR3 here is CASSLPTLGRGNKQYF. In DNA form, the CDR3 reads TGTGCCAGCAGCTTACCCACCCTCGGCAGGGGGAACAAGCAGTACTTC.

This clone was detected a few times. The rearrangement uses TRBV9 and TRBJ2-5; 7 positions match TRBD2. This CDR3 has 14 amino acids. The trim removed 3 bases at V and 5 bases at J, leaving 7 bases unmatched. In germline, CDR1 is SGDLS, CDR2 YYNGEE. In DNA form, the CDR3 reads TGTGCCAGCAGCGATGCCGGGACTACGGAGACCCAGTACTTC. It translates to CASSDAGTTETQYF.

The rearrangement joins TRBV11-2 to TRBJ2-7, with D unresolved. V lost 1 base and J 4 bases, leaving 5 bases between the germline ends. Germline CDR1 and CDR2: SGHAT and FQNNGV. This CDR3 contains 12 residues. The CDR3 is CASSLAGYEQYF. The CDR3 coding sequence is TGTGCCAGCAGCTTAGCCGGGTACGAGCAGTACTTC.

This chain connects TRBV7-2 to TRBJ2-3; D is unresolved. This CDR3 is 14 amino acids long. V dropped 1 base and J dropped 6 bases, with 11 bases sitting between them. CDR1 SGHTA and CDR2 FQGNSA come from the germline V gene. The CDR3 loop is CASSLVGRMDTQYF. In DNA, the CDR3 is TGTGCCAGCAGCTTAGTTGGTAGAATGGATACGCAGTATTTT.

This chain uses TRBV6-5 with TRBJ2-7, with TRBD1 identical over 10 bases. Germline CDR1 and CDR2: MNHEY and SVGAGI. V trimming: 6 bases; J trimming: 5 bases; junction bases outside the gene matches: 10. The CDR3 consists of 15 residues. DNA for the CDR3: TGTGCCAGCAGCCTACGACAGGGGGCGGGCAACGAGCAGTACTTC. Translation: CASSLRQGAGNEQYF.

The chain uses TRBV11-2 and TRBJ1-1; the D gene is possibly TRBD1 (6 bases). Trimming removed 3 bases from V and 0 bases from J, with 17 bases in between. The CDR3 totals 17 residues. CDR1 is SGHAT and CDR2 is FQNNGV in the germline V gene. DNA for the CDR3: TGTGCCAGCAGCTTCTCGGGGGGGGCAATCCTGAACACTGAAGCTTTCTTT. It specifies CASSFSGGAILNTEAFF.

The chain carries TRBV27 and TRBJ2-3, with 10 bases fitting TRBD2. The CDR3 sequence is 15 residues long. CDR1 and CDR2 (germline): MNHEY, SMNVEV (reference sequence). With 4 bases clipped from V and 13 bases from J, the junction kept 14 bases outside the gene matches. The CDR3 DNA sequence: TGTGCCAGCAGTTCCCCCTTCGTCAGCGGGAGGGCCGAGTATTTT. Translation: CASSSPFVSGRAEYF.

In DNA form, the CDR3 reads TGTGCCAGCGGGCGGGGGCCGAGCTCCTACAATGAGCAGTTCTTC. Its protein product is CASGRGPSSYNEQFF. This chain uses TRBV28 with TRBJ2-1; D may be TRBD2 (7 bases). The CDR3 consists of 15 residues. Trimming pared 8 bases from V and 0 bases from J, leaving 14 bases between. Germline CDR1 reads MDHEN; CDR2 reads SYDVKM.

The rearrangement links TRBV6-5 to TRBJ1-1, with D perhaps TRBD1 (5 bases). Germline values: CDR1 MNHEY, CDR2 SVGAGI. Between the trimmed V and J ends, which lost 2 bases and 1 base, there was a span of 11 bases. The CDR3 is 15 residues long. The CDR3 bases are TGTGCCAGCAGTTACGGGGCAGGGAGGAACACTGAAGCTTTCTTT. Encoded protein: CASSYGAGRNTEAFF.

This chain links TRBV5-5 with TRBJ1-1; D call uncertain. The CDR3 is 14 residues long. Germline V lookup: CDR1 SGHKS, CDR2 YYEKEE (reference sequence). V was trimmed by 2 bases and J by 6 bases, leaving 14 bases between them. DNA of the CDR3: TGTGCCAGCAGCTTCTCCCTAACCGACCCTGAAGCTTTCTTT. This translates into CASSFSLTDPEAFF.